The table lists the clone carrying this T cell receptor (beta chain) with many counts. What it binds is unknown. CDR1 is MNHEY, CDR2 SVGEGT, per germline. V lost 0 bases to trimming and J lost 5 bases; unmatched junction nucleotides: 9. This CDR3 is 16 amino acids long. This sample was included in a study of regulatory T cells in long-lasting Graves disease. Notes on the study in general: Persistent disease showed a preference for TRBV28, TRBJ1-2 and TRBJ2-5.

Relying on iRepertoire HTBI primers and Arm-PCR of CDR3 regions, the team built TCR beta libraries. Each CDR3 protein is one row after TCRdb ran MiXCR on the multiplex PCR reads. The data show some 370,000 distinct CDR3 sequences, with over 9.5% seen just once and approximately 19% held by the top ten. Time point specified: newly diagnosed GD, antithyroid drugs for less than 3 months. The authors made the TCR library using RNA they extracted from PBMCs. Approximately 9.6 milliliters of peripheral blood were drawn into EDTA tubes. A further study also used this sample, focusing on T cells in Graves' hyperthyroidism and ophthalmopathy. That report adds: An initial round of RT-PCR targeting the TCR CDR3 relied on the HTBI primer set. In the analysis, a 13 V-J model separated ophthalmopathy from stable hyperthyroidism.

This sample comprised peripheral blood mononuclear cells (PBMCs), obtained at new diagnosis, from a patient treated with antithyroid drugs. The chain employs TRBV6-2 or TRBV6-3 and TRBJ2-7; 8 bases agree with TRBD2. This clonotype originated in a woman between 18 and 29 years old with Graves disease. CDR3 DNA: TGTGCCAGCAGTTACTCGTCATCGGGAGGGCCGCACGAGCAGTACTTC. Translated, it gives CASSYSSSGGPHEQYF.